The T cell receptor beta chain described here comes from a study of response to subunit inactivated influenza vaccine. This clonotype was seen many times. V was clipped by 5 bases and J by 6 bases, with 14 bases between them. This CDR3 contains 14 residues. The germline CDR1 and CDR2 sequences are SGHVS and FQNEAQ. TCRdb re-analysed the RT-PCR reads in MiXCR, keeping a single row per CDR3 protein. The profile shows approximately 570,000 distinct CDR3 sequences, about 8% of them singletons. The starting material was PBMCs from blood, obtained roughly 24 months after vaccination. The chain carries TRBV7-8 and TRBJ2-1, with a weak D call TRBD2 (6 bases). This sequence was found in a man aged 50 to 69 who received an inactivated influenza vaccine. The CDR3 nucleotides read TGTGCCAGCAGCGGTATGGGACTGTTCAATGAGCAGTTCTTC. Translation gives CASSGMGLFNEQFF.